Shown below are 2 T cell receptor beta chains from a single sample sequenced in a study of response to subunit inactivated influenza vaccine. Via MiXCR, TCRdb re-called the RT-PCR reads, giving one row per CDR3 protein. Of around 710,000 distinct CDR3 sequences listed, 11% to 15% are singletons. The sequences come from PBMCs from blood, collected 14 to 15 days before vaccination. Receptor source: a man aged 50 to 60 who received an inactivated influenza vaccine.

This clonotype was seen only a few times. J is TRBJ2-5 and V is TRBV29-1, with D maybe TRBD1 (5 bases). The CDR3 loop spans 12 amino acids. CDR1 and CDR2 (germline): SQVTM, ANQGSEA. Trimming stripped 6 bases from V and 1 base from J, with 9 bases between. The CDR3, as DNA: TGCAGCGTAGGGGCAGTCCAAGAGACCCAGTACTTC. Protein product: CSVGAVQETQYF.

The chain has TRBV10-3 and TRBJ1-4, with unresolved D. The V end lost 6 bases, the J end lost 6 bases, and 11 bases lay between the germline ends. Germline V gene data show CDR1 as ENHRY and CDR2 as SYGVKD. This CDR3 contains 13 residues. CDR3 region: CAIRDPGDEKLFF. CDR3 sequence (DNA): TGTGCCATCAGGGATCCGGGTGATGAAAAACTGTTTTTT.